This T cell receptor (beta chain) was captured in a study of T-cell reconstitution after alpha-beta-depleted transplantation in children. The V and J ends lost 2 bases and 6 bases respectively, with 17 bases between them. The CDR3 runs 16 residues. Germline V gene data show CDR1 as SGHRS and CDR2 as YFSETQ. TCRbeta library preparation incorporated unique molecular identifiers. MiXCR, run by TCRdb on the PCR reads, gives a single entry per CDR3 protein. The sample has about 1,000,000 distinct CDR3 sequences, around 30% seen once. As regards this clonotype: Antigen: not known.

General study findings and limits: For some patients, TCRbeta diversity was high at day 60 because of recipient T cells and thymic progenitors that survived. When one year had passed after transplant, most T-cell counts and diversity came from newly produced T cells. By about two months after transplant, alpha-beta T cells reportedly arose from several hundred graft clones that had expanded.

The TCR sequence derives from a boy under three years old who had a stem cell transplant for SCID, so the T cells may come from the graft donor. The specimen was PBMCs, mostly from graft donor cells, collected 360 days after TCRalphabeta/CD19-depleted stem cell transplant. This chain joins TRBV5-1 and TRBJ2-2; no firm D call. The CDR3 coding sequence is TGCGCCAGCAGCTTTTACAGTACCCAAGAATCCGGGGAGCTGTTTTTT. Translating gives CASSFYSTQESGELFF.